A single sample gave rise to the 23 T cell receptor beta chains below, sequenced in a study of shared clonotypes between healthy human individuals. The repertoire was sequenced with immunoSEQ multiplex PCR; TCRdb's copy has only in-frame clones and lacks some. The sample has roughly 1.5 million clones; around 98% are singletons. The sequencing sample was made of naive CD4+ T cells sorted from blood. Described subset: CD45RA+ positively selected. These receptors originate from a man aged 30-40 years in good health.

This chain connects TRBV5-4 to TRBJ2-2, with D maybe TRBD2 (6 bases). The CDR3 is made up of 17 amino acids. The V gene lost 4 bases and the J gene lost 2 bases, with 18 bases spanning the gap. Looked up from germline, CDR1 is SGHNT and CDR2 is YYREEE (reference sequence). This chain's CDR3 is CASSPSGQPLNTGELFF. The CDR3 DNA is TGTGCCAGCAGCCCCAGCGGGCAGCCGTTAAACACCGGGGAGCTGTTTTTT. Based on the CDR3 plus reference TRBV5-4 and TRBJ2-2, the full variable domain is ETGVTQSPTHLIKTRGQQVTLRCSSQSGHNTVSWYQQALGQGPQFIFQYYREEENGRGNFPPRFSGLQFPNYSSELNVNALELDDSALYLCASSPSGQPLNTGELFFGEGSRLTVL.

The chain employs TRBV18 and TRBJ2-2; D not certain. Trimming took off 3 bases at V and 6 bases at J, with 17 bases between the two ends. CDR1 and CDR2 (germline): KGHSH, LQKENI. The CDR3 spans 16 residues. The CDR3 coding sequence is TGTGCCAGCTCACCCCTACCTAGTGTTTTCGCCGGGGAGCTGTTTTTT. It translates to CASSPLPSVFAGELFF. The entire variable domain, with the rest obtained from reference TRBV18 and TRBJ2-2, is as follows: NAGVMQNPRHLVRRRGQEARLRCSPMKGHSHVYWYRQLPEEGLKFMVYLQKENIIDESGMPKERFSAEFPKEGPSILRIQQVVRGDSAAYFCASSPLPSVFAGELFFGEGSRLTVL.

The chain recombines TRBV27 with TRBJ1-1, with 8 bases identical to TRBD1. The germline V gene has CDR1 MNHEY and CDR2 SMNVEV (reference sequence). Germline trimming cut 4 bases from V and 7 bases from J; bases unmatched to any gene: 17. The CDR3 consists of 17 residues. The CDR3 DNA reads TGTGCCAGCAGTTACCAACCCGGGACAGGCGATCAGAGTGAAGCTTTCTTT. Protein: CASSYQPGTGDQSEAFF.

About this clone: Other nucleotide sequences in the sample specify the same CDR3. This rearrangement joins TRBV7-2 to TRBJ2-1; possibly TRBD2 for D (5 bases). The germline CDR1 and CDR2 sequences are SGHTA and FQGNSA. This CDR3 contains 15 residues. V was clipped by 0 bases and J by 4 bases, with 10 bases between them. As DNA, the CDR3 is TGTGCCAGCAGCTTAGCGGGAGTTAGTTACAATGAGCAGTTCTTC. Translating gives CASSLAGVSYNEQFF.

Only one count was recorded for this clone. This chain joins TRBV28 and TRBJ2-3, with D perhaps TRBD2 (6 bases). CDR1 is MDHEN and CDR2 is SYDVKM in the germline V gene. The CDR3 is 15 amino acids. Trimming took off 3 bases at V and 4 bases at J, with 14 bases between the two ends. CDR3 coding DNA: TGTGCCAGCAGTTTGGGGGGAAGAGGCGCAGATACGCAGTATTTT. Protein: CASSLGGRGADTQYF. Looking up the rest from reference TRBV28 and TRBJ2-3 gives the full variable domain: DVKVTQSSRYLVKRTGEKVFLECVQDMDHENMFWYRQDPGLGLRLIYFSYDVKMKEKGDIPEGYSVSREKKERFSLILESASTNQTSMYLCASSLGGRGADTQYFGPGTRLTVL.

This chain links TRBV10-1 with TRBJ2-7, with a tentative D call TRBD2 (7 bases). The V end lost 9 bases, the J end lost 5 bases, and 14 bases lay between the germline ends. This CDR3 contains 12 residues. Germline V gives CDR1 WNHNN, CDR2 SYGVQD (reference sequence). CDR3 bases: TGCGCCAGGCCTCCGGGGGGCAACGAGCAGTACTTC. Translation: CARPPGGNEQYF.

This clone was recorded a few times. The genes are TRBV2 and TRBJ2-7, with a tentative D call TRBD1 (5 bases). Germline-derived CDR1 and CDR2 are SNHLY and FYNNEI. The CDR3 sequence is 16 residues long. Trimming left V 1 base short and J 3 bases short, with 16 bases between. In DNA, the CDR3 is TGTGCCAGCAGTGAAGACAGGTTAGCTGGGGACTACGAGCAGTACTTC. Translating it yields CASSEDRLAGDYEQYF.

The V call is TRBV5-4, the J call TRBJ2-5, with D possibly being TRBD2 (7 bases). Trimming left V 4 bases short and J 1 base short, with 17 bases between. In germline, CDR1 is SGHNT, CDR2 YYREEE (reference sequence). The CDR3 extends over 16 amino acids. Here the CDR3 DNA reads TGTGCCAGCAGCGGGGGCAAGGGAGGGCCCCAAGAGACCCAGTACTTC. The encoded protein is CASSGGKGGPQETQYF.

CDR3 sequence (DNA): TGTGCCAGCACTAACACGGAAAAACTGTTTTTT. Its translation: CASTNTEKLFF. The chain joins TRBV28 to TRBJ1-4; D gene uncertain. The ends were cut back, 7 bases at V and 8 bases at J, with 8 bases in the middle. The CDR3 is 11 amino acids. Germline assignment: CDR1 MDHEN and CDR2 SYDVKM.

The V call is TRBV7-2, the J call TRBJ2-5; either TRBD1 or TRBD2 may fit D (5 bases each). The V gene lost 2 bases and the J gene lost 2 bases, with 9 bases spanning the gap. The CDR3 sequence is 14 residues long. Germline values: CDR1 SGHTA, CDR2 FQGNSA. The CDR3 bases are TGTGCCAGCAGCTTACGGGGCAATCAAGAGACCCAGTACTTC. Protein: CASSLRGNQETQYF.

This clone was observed a single time. In DNA form, the CDR3 reads TGTGCCAGCAGCACAGGACAGGGAGGAGAGACCCAGTACTTC. This encodes CASSTGQGGETQYF. V is TRBV7-3 and J is TRBJ2-5; 8 nucleotides agree with TRBD1. Germline trimming cut 5 bases from V and 4 bases from J; bases unmatched to any gene: 6. The CDR3 loop spans 14 amino acids. In germline, CDR1 is SGHTA, CDR2 FQGTGA.

The V call is TRBV7-2, the J call TRBJ2-5; 7 bases are shared with TRBD2. Germline V gene sequence: CDR1 SGHTA, CDR2 FQGNSA. J was trimmed by 2 bases and V by 3 bases; bases with no gene match: 6. This CDR3 spans 15 amino acids. The CDR3 region is CASSFGGTPQETQYF. The CDR3 DNA is TGTGCCAGCAGCTTCGGGGGGACCCCACAAGAGACCCAGTACTTC.

This rearrangement joins TRBV7-8 to TRBJ2-7; D call uncertain. V was shortened by 1 base and J by 4 bases, with 14 bases between the two germline ends. The CDR3 is 15 residues long. CDR1 and CDR2 from the germline V gene are SGHVS and FQNEAQ. The CDR3 sequence is CASSLESQSFYEQYF. In DNA form, the CDR3 reads TGTGCCAGCAGCTTAGAGTCGCAGTCCTTTTACGAGCAGTACTTC.

This rearrangement joins TRBV7-6 to TRBJ2-3; TRBD2 might be the D (5 bases). The CDR3 is 16 amino acids. V was clipped by 1 base and J by 8 bases, with 19 bases between them. Germline CDR1 is SGHVS and CDR2 is FNYEAQ. The CDR3 DNA is TGTGCCAGCAGCTTAGTACCCGGGATCCTGGGTGGTACGCAGTATTTT. Translated, it gives CASSLVPGILGGTQYF. Supplemented by reference TRBV7-6 and TRBJ2-3, the full variable domain reads GAGVSQSPRYKVTKRGQDVALRCDPISGHVSLYWYRQALGQGPEFLTYFNYEAQQDKSGLPNDRFSAERPEGSISTLTIQRTEQRDSAMYRCASSLVPGILGGTQYFGPGTRLTVL.

The CDR3 DNA follows: TGTGCCAGCAGTGTTTCCCGAAGACTAGCGGGAGGGTCGGATACGCAGTATTTT. Translating it yields CASSVSRRLAGGSDTQYF. The gene calls are TRBV2 and TRBJ2-3; 14 bases match TRBD2. Germline CDR1 is SNHLY and CDR2 is FYNNEI. This CDR3 is built from 18 residues. Trimming took 4 bases from V and 6 from J; bases not matched to a gene: 12.

This chain links TRBV5-4 with TRBJ2-7, with TRBD1 identical over 7 bases. The V segment lost 3 bases and the J segment 8 bases; nucleotides outside the gene matches: 17. Per the germline V gene, CDR1 is SGHNT and CDR2 is YYREEE (reference sequence). This CDR3 is built from 16 residues. Here the CDR3 reads CASSSPTGNVSRQQYF. The DNA of the CDR3 is TGTGCCAGCAGCTCTCCGACAGGGAATGTCAGCCGACAGCAGTACTTC.

This rearrangement joins TRBV28 to TRBJ1-5; possibly TRBD1 for D (5 bases). CDR3 length: 16 amino acids. Germline CDR1 is MDHEN and CDR2 is SYDVKM. Deletions cut 6 bases from V and 0 bases from J, with 15 bases between. CDR3 nucleotides: TGTGCCAGCAGGGGGCTTGGGGGAGGTAGCAATCAGCCCCAGCATTTT. Encoded protein: CASRGLGGGSNQPQHF.

This clone was seen only once. V usage is TRBV30 and J usage is TRBJ1-1; D unresolved. V was trimmed by 1 base and J by 1 base, leaving 13 bases between them. Germline V gene sequence: CDR1 GTSNPN, CDR2 SVGIG (reference sequence). This CDR3 is 15 amino acids long. This CDR3 reads CAWSALRGRNTEAFF. As DNA, the CDR3 is TGTGCCTGGAGTGCGTTGAGAGGGCGGAACACTGAAGCTTTCTTT. Supplemented by reference TRBV30 and TRBJ1-1, the full variable domain reads SQTIHQWPATLVQPVGSPLSLECTVEGTSNPNLYWYRQAAGRGLQLLFYSVGIGQISSEVPQNLSASRPQDRQFILSSKKLLLSDSGFYLCAWSALRGRNTEAFFGQGTRLTVV.

The chain recombines TRBV7-9 with TRBJ2-7; D gene unclear. This CDR3 spans 13 amino acids. Germline assignment: CDR1 SEHNR and CDR2 FQNEAQ (reference sequence). V lost 7 bases and J 0 bases, leaving 10 bases between the germline ends. CDR3 loop: CASTLPNSYEQYF. For the CDR3, the DNA is TGTGCCAGCACCCTTCCCAACTCCTACGAGCAGTACTTC. Full variable domain (remainder filled in from reference TRBV7-9 and TRBJ2-7): DTGVSQNPRHKITKRGQNVTFRCDPISEHNRLYWYRQTLGQGPEFLTYFQNEAQLEKSRLLSDRFSAERPKGSFSTLEIQRTEQGDSAMYLCASTLPNSYEQYFGPGTRLTVT.

CDR3: CASSFRRGAGGTDTQYF. The CDR3 DNA sequence: TGTGCCAGCAGCTTCCGAAGGGGGGCGGGAGGCACAGATACGCAGTATTTT. The chain has TRBV7-9 and TRBJ2-3, with a tentative D call TRBD2 (7 bases). CDR1 and CDR2 from the germline V gene are SEHNR and FQNEAQ (reference sequence). Trimming pared 3 bases from V and 1 base from J, leaving 17 bases between. CDR3 size: 17 residues.

The rearrangement uses TRBV11-2 and TRBJ2-7; D is ambiguous. From germline, CDR1 is SGHAT and CDR2 FQNNGV. V dropped 0 bases and J dropped 1 base, with 10 bases sitting between them. The CDR3 has 15 residues. Here the CDR3 DNA reads TGTGCCAGCAGCTTAGATTTTGACCGATCCTACGAGCAGTACTTC. This encodes CASSLDFDRSYEQYF.

This rearrangement joins TRBV7-9 to TRBJ2-7; D is possibly TRBD1 or TRBD2 (5 bases each). The V gene lost 5 bases and the J gene lost 5 bases, with 16 bases spanning the gap. CDR1 SEHNR and CDR2 FQNEAQ come from the germline V gene (reference sequence). This CDR3 spans 14 amino acids. In nucleotides, the CDR3 is TGTGCCAGCAGCAACCCTAGGGGAGCGGACGAGCAGTACTTC. Residues: CASSNPRGADEQYF.

The rearrangement joins TRBV5-1 to TRBJ2-2, with D unresolved. Germline V gene data show CDR1 as SGHRS and CDR2 as YFSETQ. Trimming pared 2 bases from V and 6 bases from J, leaving 8 bases between. This CDR3 contains 13 residues. The CDR3 loop reads CASSLQDAGELFF. CDR3 nucleotide sequence: TGCGCCAGCAGCTTACAAGATGCCGGGGAGCTGTTTTTT.